This T cell receptor beta chain comes out of a study of T cells in Graves' hyperthyroidism and ophthalmopathy. Study overall: Initial diagnosis, before any treatment, was when peripheral blood was collected.

Germline V gene sequence: CDR1 KGHSH, CDR2 LQKENI. This CDR3 is 17 amino acids long. Trimming stripped 3 bases from V and 0 bases from J, with 14 bases between. Ten or more counts support this clonotype. Template material for amplifying TCR beta CDR3 regions consisted of RNA transcripts. With the HTBI primer set, the TCR CDR3 went through a first round of RT-PCR. TCRdb analysed the multiplex PCR reads with MiXCR anew, one entry per CDR3 protein. The table lists around 110,000 distinct CDR3 sequences, 16% of them singletons, with less than 50% in the top ten. The authors deemed Graves' hyperthyroidism stable absent ophthalmopathy progression within 18 months. Hyperthyroidism patients were newly diagnosed, had disease duration under 2 months, and were aged 18 to 65 years. Exclusion criteria comprised uncontrolled infection, other autoimmune disease, pregnancy or lactation.

Input material: blood. The V call is TRBV18, the J call TRBJ2-2; D is uncertain. This clonotype was obtained from a woman aged 45-59 years with Graves' hyperthyroidism. CDR3 nucleotides: TGTGCCAGCTCACCGCCCCGCAACGGCCCGAACACCGGGGAGCTGTTTTTT. Its protein product is CASSPPRNGPNTGELFF.